This TCR beta chain is drawn from a study of T cell responses to AZD1222 COVID-19 vaccine. Study conclusions and caveats: White British ancestry dominated among donors, who included more females, and clonal diversity was possibly underestimated.

CDR1 is SGHNT and CDR2 is YYREEE in the germline V gene (reference sequence). The V end lost 1 base, the J end lost 5 bases, and 13 bases lay between the germline ends. This CDR3 region has 15 residues. A remark on this clone: Its cognate antigen is unknown.

The table came from immunoSEQ multiplex PCR; TCRdb's copy has only in-frame clones and leaves some out. The sample contains under 200,000 clones, roughly 85% of which appear only once. The sequenced sample was peripheral blood, obtained 28 days after the second AZD1222 dose. This sequence joins TRBV5-4 and TRBJ2-1; tentatively, D is TRBD1 (6 bases). The TCR was taken from an adult who received the AZD1222 COVID-19 vaccine. In nucleotides, the CDR3 is TGTGCCAGCAGCTTGCAGGGGACACCGAACAATGAGCAGTTCTTC. This codes for CASSLQGTPNNEQFF.